Included here is one TCR beta chain sequence, with context. Its antigen is not identified. V gave up 5 bases and J gave up 8 bases, with 12 bases separating them. The CDR3 has 13 amino acids. CDR1 SGHTA and CDR2 FQGNSA come from the germline V gene. This sample was taken from a study of cytotoxic CD8 clonotypes in ibrutinib-treated CLL. Across the study: With a range of 6 to 36, the median treatment time before response samples were taken was 12 to 13 months.

Broader study findings: Clonality went higher at ibrutinib response and then dropped back toward baseline at progression.

Generated by immunoSEQ multiplex PCR, the TCRdb table keeps only in-frame clones and is missing some. The sample yields more than 25,000 clones, roughly 69% seen once. This sequence was found in a human donor with chronic lymphocytic leukemia. This chain links TRBV7-2 with TRBJ1-4; D call uncertain. Source: PBMCs, taken after 24 months of ibrutinib treatment. The CDR3, as DNA: TGTGCCAGCAGCCCTGGCGGTAACGAAAAACTGTTTTTT. Translating it yields CASSPGGNEKLFF.